The sequence of this T cell receptor beta chain was determined in a study of blood T cells in healthy people across ages. Then a second PCR, running about 7 to 11 cycles, was carried out with a sample-barcoded 5' primer and a J-beta primer mix. TCRdb processed the 5' RACE reads anew with MiXCR; each CDR3 protein has one entry. The sample gives about 780,000 distinct CDR3 sequences, 46% of which show up once; over 15% is in the top ten. RNA extraction gave at least 6 micrograms of total RNA per sample. This CDR3 comprises 16 residues. Germline values: CDR1 SGHRS, CDR2 YFSETQ. The ends were cut back, 0 bases at V and 1 base at J, with 12 bases in the middle.

The rearrangement uses TRBV5-1 and TRBJ2-3, with D perhaps given as TRBD1 or TRBD2 (5 bases each). The origin of this receptor is a man aged 80 or over in good health. Sequenced material: blood. CDR3 amino acids: CASSLGPGTGTDTQYF. The CDR3 DNA sequence: TGCGCCAGCAGCTTGGGGCCAGGGACGGGCACAGATACGCAGTATTTT.